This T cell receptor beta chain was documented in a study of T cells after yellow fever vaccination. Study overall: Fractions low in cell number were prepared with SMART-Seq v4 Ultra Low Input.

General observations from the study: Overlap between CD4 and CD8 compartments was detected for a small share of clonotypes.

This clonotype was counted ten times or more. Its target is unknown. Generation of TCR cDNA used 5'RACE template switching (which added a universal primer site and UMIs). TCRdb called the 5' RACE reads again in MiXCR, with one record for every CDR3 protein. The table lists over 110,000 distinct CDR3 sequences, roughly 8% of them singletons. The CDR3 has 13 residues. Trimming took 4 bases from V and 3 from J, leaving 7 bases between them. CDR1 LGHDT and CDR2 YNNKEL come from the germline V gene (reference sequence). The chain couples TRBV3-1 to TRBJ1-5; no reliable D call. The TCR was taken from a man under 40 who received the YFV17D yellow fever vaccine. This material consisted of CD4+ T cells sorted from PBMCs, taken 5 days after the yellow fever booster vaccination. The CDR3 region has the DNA TGTGCCAGCAGCCCCACGGCCAATCAGCCCCAGCATTTT. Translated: CASSPTANQPQHF.